This T cell receptor (beta chain) was recovered during a study of beta chain features in type 1 diabetes. Study observations and caveats: Within patients, naive, central memory and Treg TCRB repertoires seemed more similar than within healthy donors. Type 1 diabetes patients showed fewer insertions and more deletions at VDJ junctions. Significant though moderate, a shortening of TCRB CDR3s appeared in all four CD4+ subsets of Type 1 diabetes patients.

Of the isolated RNA, all was reverse transcribed, and so the sequenced material was expressed TCRB transcripts. Profiling relied on immunoSEQ multiplex PCR, and the TCRdb table lists in-frame clones only, not all of them. The data hold some 290,000 clones, with approximately 14% observed a single time. The CDR3 covers 12 residues. In germline, CDR1 is SNHLY, CDR2 FYNNEI. Trimming stripped 4 bases from V and 7 bases from J, with 8 bases between. As to this clone: Its antigen is undetermined.

Source material: naive CD4+ T cells from blood. The chain carries TRBV2 and TRBJ1-5; D remains ambiguous. This clonotype was obtained from a man aged 25 to 40 with type 1 diabetes. The CDR3 region is CASSGGGQPQHF. CDR3 nucleotide sequence: TGTGCCAGCAGTGGAGGAGGGCAGCCCCAGCATTTT.